Listed below are T cell receptor beta chains from one sample, sequenced in a study of blood T cell repertoires in COVID-19. The table came from immunoSEQ multiplex PCR; TCRdb's copy has only in-frame clones and leaves some out. The sample lists 200,000 to 300,000 clones; approximately 85% were seen once. The specimen was PBMCs or T cells enriched from blood (not recorded which). These receptors were obtained from a woman in her 50s with acute COVID-19. Both conserved end residues are part of each CDR3. Fields, in order: CDR3 length, D gene, V gene, clone size, J gene, CDR3 protein, CDR3 DNA. D genes are given only for firm matches. The size entry is marked missing in some rows and otherwise reads once, few, many or a size class.

13,NA,TRBV25-1,NA,TRBJ1-2,CASSDSRVGGYTF,TGTGCCAGCAGTGACTCCAGGGTCGGAGGCTACACCTTC
15,NA,TRBV3-1/TRBV3-2,once,TRBJ1-4,CASRQSGLLNEKLFF,TGTGCCAGCAGACAATCGGGACTCCTTAATGAAAAACTGTTTTTT
15,NA,TRBV18,few,TRBJ2-3,CASSPLADRTDTQYF,TGTGCCAGCTCACCTTTAGCGGACCGCACAGATACGCAGTATTTT
14,NA,TRBV7-2,NA,TRBJ2-3,CASSPGYSTDTQYF,TGTGCCAGCAGCCCCGGTTATAGCACAGATACGCAGTATTTT
15,NA,TRBV18,once,TRBJ2-1,CASSPPRAGYNEQFF,TGTGCCAGCTCACCACCAAGAGCAGGGTACAATGAGCAGTTCTTC
15,TRBD1,TRBV30,NA,TRBJ1-6,CAWITEGQGWAPLHF,TGTGCCTGGATTACCGAGGGACAGGGATGGGCACCCCTCCACTTT
12,NA,TRBV11-2,few,TRBJ2-5,CASTSGWETQYF,TGTGCCAGCACGAGCGGATGGGAGACCCAGTACTTC
13,NA,TRBV30,NA,TRBJ1-3,CAWDRDSGNTIYF,TGTGCCTGGGACCGGGACTCTGGAAACACCATATATTTT
11,NA,TRBV19,NA,TRBJ2-1,CASSRSSEQFF,TGTGCCAGTAGCAGGTCAAGTGAGCAGTTCTTC
13,NA,TRBV12-3/TRBV12-4,NA,TRBJ1-4,CASTRGGGEKLFF,TGTGCCAGCACTCGAGGGGGGGGTGAAAAACTGTTTTTT
12,NA,TRBV3-1/TRBV3-2,NA,TRBJ2-3,CASSQGGDTQYF,TGTGCCAGCAGCCAAGGAGGAGATACGCAGTATTTT
16,TRBD2,TRBV5-1,NA,TRBJ2-7,CASSLKTSGTSYEQYF,TGCGCCAGCAGCTTGAAGACTAGCGGGACCTCCTACGAGCAGTACTTC
15,TRBD1,TRBV7-2,NA,TRBJ1-2,CASSPGTGSNYGYTF,TGTGCCAGCAGCCCCGGGACAGGATCTAACTATGGCTACACCTTC
15,NA,TRBV7-9,NA,TRBJ1-6,CASSLFGSYNSPLHF,TGTGCCAGCAGCTTATTCGGCTCCTATAATTCACCCCTCCACTTT
16,NA,TRBV14,few,TRBJ2-3,CASSQGGGRSTDTQYF,TGTGCCAGCAGCCAGGGAGGGGGTCGGAGCACAGATACGCAGTATTTT
13,NA,TRBV6-2/TRBV6-3,NA,TRBJ1-5,CASSTQINQPQHF,TGTGCCAGCAGTACACAGATAAATCAGCCCCAGCATTTT
14,NA,TRBV6-5,NA,TRBJ2-3,CASTPLDFTDTQYF,TGTGCCAGCACCCCATTAGATTTCACAGATACGCAGTATTTT
14,NA,TRBV7-2,few,TRBJ1-1,CASSIPGLNTEAFF,TGTGCCAGCAGTATACCGGGTTTGAACACTGAAGCTTTCTTT
14,TRBD2,TRBV19,NA,TRBJ2-3,CASRLAGGTDTQYF,TGTGCCAGCCGACTAGCGGGGGGCACAGATACGCAGTATTTT
14,TRBD1,TRBV5-5,NA,TRBJ1-2,CASSLWDSDYGYTF,TGTGCCAGCAGCTTGTGGGACAGCGATTATGGCTACACCTTC
13,TRBD1,TRBV7-9,NA,TRBJ1-2,CASSPGTGEGYTF,TGTGCCAGCAGCCCCGGGACAGGGGAAGGCTACACCTTC
12,TRBD1,TRBV30,NA,TRBJ2-7,CAAYRQGAEQYF,TGTGCCGCCTATCGACAGGGCGCCGAGCAGTACTTC
16,NA,TRBV14,NA,TRBJ1-3,CASSQDQTSSGNTIYF,TGTGCCAGCAGCCAAGATCAAACAAGCTCTGGAAACACCATATATTTT
13,NA,TRBV9,NA,TRBJ1-6,CASSLRQHSPLHF,TGTGCCAGCAGCCTACGACAGCATTCACCCCTCCACTTT
16,NA,TRBV5-1,NA,TRBJ2-2,CASTLPEQFSTGELFF,TGCGCCAGCACCCTACCTGAGCAATTCTCTACCGGGGAGCTGTTTTTT
15,TRBD2,TRBV4-3,NA,TRBJ2-7,CASSQGTSDNYEQYF,TGCGCCAGCAGCCAGGGGACTAGCGACAACTACGAGCAGTACTTC
15,NA,TRBV27,NA,TRBJ1-1,CASRITGGGNTEAFF,TGTGCCAGCAGAATTACGGGCGGAGGTAACACTGAAGCTTTCTTT
15,NA,TRBV30,NA,TRBJ2-2,CAWSDRAGVVGELFF,TGTGCCTGGAGTGACCGGGCAGGGGTGGTCGGGGAGCTGTTTTTT
15,NA,TRBV7-9,NA,TRBJ2-2,CASSLVVGGTGELFF,TGTGCCAGCAGCTTGGTTGTAGGGGGAACCGGGGAGCTGTTTTTT
13,NA,TRBV7-2,NA,TRBJ1-1,CASSTYQGSEAFF,TGTGCCAGCAGCACCTACCAGGGGTCAGAAGCTTTCTTT
14,NA,TRBV7-8,NA,TRBJ1-1,CASSSEGLGTEAFF,TGTGCCAGCAGCTCCGAGGGACTCGGCACTGAAGCTTTCTTT
15,NA,TRBV9,NA,TRBJ1-5,CASSVGREGNQPQHF,TGTGCCAGCAGCGTAGGCAGGGAAGGGAATCAGCCCCAGCATTTT
13,TRBD1,TRBV6-5,NA,TRBJ1-2,CASSPDRAYGYTF,TGTGCCAGCAGCCCGGACAGGGCCTATGGCTACACCTTC
14,TRBD1,TRBV2,NA,TRBJ1-1,CASSENSQGVVAFF,TGTGCCAGCAGTGAAAATAGTCAGGGGGTGGTAGCTTTCTTT
16,TRBD1,TRBV5-4,few,TRBJ1-2,CASSKTSTGVGYGYTF,TGTGCCAGCTCCAAAACGAGCACAGGGGTCGGCTATGGCTACACCTTC
13,NA,TRBV12-3/TRBV12-4,NA,TRBJ1-1,CASSLTPDKKAFF,TGTGCCAGCAGTTTAACCCCCGACAAAAAAGCTTTCTTT
14,NA,TRBV19,once,TRBJ1-2,CASSIGSMVYGYTF,TGTGCCAGTAGTATAGGGAGCATGGTCTATGGCTACACCTTC
17,TRBD1,TRBV13,NA,TRBJ1-1,CASSSPDFNRGDTEAFF,TGTGCCAGCAGCTCTCCGGACTTTAACAGGGGCGACACTGAAGCTTTCTTT
16,NA,TRBV10-3,NA,TRBJ1-1,CAISGGKDYSDTEAFF,TGTGCCATCAGTGGAGGAAAGGATTACTCGGACACTGAAGCTTTCTTT
17,TRBD1,TRBV5-1,NA,TRBJ1-2,CASSLGGINRDRHGYTF,TGCGCCAGCAGCTTGGGCGGAATTAACCGGGACAGGCATGGCTACACCTTC